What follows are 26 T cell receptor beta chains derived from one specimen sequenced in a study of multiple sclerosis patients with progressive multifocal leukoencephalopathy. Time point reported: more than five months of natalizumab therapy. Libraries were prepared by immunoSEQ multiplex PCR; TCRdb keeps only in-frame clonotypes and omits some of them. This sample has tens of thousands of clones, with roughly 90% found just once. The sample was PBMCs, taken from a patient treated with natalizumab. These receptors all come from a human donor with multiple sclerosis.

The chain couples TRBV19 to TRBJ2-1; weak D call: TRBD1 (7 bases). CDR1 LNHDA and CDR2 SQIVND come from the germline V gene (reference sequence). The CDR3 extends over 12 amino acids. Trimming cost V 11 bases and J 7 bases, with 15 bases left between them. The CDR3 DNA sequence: TGTGCCCTCCCGACAGGGAGGAATGAGCAGTTCTTC. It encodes CALPTGRNEQFF.

This CDR3 reads CASSSPRGLLTEAFF. CDR3 sequence (DNA): TGTGCCAGCAGTTCGCCAAGGGGCCTCCTCACTGAAGCTTTCTTT. V and J are TRBV28 and TRBJ1-1; weak D call: TRBD1 (5 bases). The CDR3 covers 15 residues. Trimming pared 4 bases from V and 4 bases from J, leaving 16 bases between. Germline V gives CDR1 MDHEN, CDR2 SYDVKM.

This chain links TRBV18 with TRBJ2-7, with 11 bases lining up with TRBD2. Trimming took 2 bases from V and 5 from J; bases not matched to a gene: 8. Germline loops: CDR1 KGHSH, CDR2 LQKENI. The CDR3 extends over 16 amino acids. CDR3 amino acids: CASSPELAGVRHEQYF. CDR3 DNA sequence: TGTGCCAGCTCACCAGAACTAGCGGGAGTTCGGCACGAGCAGTACTTC.

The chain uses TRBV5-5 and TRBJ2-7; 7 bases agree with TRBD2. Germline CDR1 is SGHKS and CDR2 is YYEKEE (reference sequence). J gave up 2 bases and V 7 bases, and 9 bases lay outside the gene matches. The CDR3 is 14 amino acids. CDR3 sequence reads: CASLSTSVPYEQYF. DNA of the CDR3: TGTGCCAGCCTGAGCACTAGCGTTCCCTACGAGCAGTACTTC.

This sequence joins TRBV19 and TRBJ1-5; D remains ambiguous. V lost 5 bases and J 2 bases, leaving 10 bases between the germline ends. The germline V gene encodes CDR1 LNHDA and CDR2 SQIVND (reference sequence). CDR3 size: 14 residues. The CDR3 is CASSLQDGNQPQHF. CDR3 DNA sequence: TGTGCCAGTAGTCTCCAGGACGGCAATCAGCCCCAGCATTTT.

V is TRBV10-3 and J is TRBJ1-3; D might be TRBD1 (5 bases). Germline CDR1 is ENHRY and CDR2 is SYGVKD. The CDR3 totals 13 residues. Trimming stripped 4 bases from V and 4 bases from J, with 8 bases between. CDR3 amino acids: CAISAGKGNTIYF. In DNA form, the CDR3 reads TGTGCCATCAGTGCAGGGAAGGGAAACACCATATATTTT.

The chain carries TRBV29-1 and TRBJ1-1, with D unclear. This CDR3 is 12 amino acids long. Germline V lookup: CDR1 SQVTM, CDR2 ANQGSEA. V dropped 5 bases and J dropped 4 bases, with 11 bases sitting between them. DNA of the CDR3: TGCAGCGTTCGGGGATTTAGCACTGAAGCTTTCTTT. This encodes CSVRGFSTEAFF.

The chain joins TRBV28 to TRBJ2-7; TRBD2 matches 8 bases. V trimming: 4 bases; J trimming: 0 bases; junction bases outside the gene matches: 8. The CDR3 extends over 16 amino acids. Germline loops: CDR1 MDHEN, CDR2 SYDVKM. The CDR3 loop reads CASSSPGSGSSYEQYF. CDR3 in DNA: TGTGCCAGCAGTTCGCCGGGGAGCGGGAGCTCCTACGAGCAGTACTTC.

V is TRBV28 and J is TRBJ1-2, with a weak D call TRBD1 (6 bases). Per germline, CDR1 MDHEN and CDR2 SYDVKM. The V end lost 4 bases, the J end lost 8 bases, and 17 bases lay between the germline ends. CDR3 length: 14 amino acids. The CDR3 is CASSSSGTYEGYTF. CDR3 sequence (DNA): TGTGCCAGCAGTTCATCCGGGACATATGAGGGCTACACCTTC.

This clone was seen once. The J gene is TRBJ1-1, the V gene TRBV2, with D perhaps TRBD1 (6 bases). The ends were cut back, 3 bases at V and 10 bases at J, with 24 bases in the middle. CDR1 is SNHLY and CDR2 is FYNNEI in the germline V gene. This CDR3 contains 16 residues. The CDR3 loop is CASSDQGISKGIRAFF. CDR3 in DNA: TGTGCCAGCAGTGATCAGGGGATCTCAAAGGGGATTAGAGCTTTCTTT.

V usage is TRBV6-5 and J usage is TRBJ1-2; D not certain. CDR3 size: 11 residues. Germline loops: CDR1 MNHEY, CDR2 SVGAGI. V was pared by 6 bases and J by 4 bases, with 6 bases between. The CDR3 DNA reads TGTGCCAGCAGCTCGCGCTATGGCTACACCTTC. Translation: CASSSRYGYTF.

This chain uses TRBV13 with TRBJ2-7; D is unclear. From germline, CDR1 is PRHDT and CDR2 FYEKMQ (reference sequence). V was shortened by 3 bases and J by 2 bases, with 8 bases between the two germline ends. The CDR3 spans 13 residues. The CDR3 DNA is TGTGCCAGCAGCTTTTCGGATACCTACGAGCAGTACTTC. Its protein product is CASSFSDTYEQYF.

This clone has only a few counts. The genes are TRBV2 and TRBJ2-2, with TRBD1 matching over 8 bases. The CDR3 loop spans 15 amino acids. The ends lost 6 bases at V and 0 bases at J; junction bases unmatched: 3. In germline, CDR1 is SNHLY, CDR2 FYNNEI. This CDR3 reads CASRRDRSNTGELFF. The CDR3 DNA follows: TGTGCCAGCAGGAGGGACAGGTCGAACACCGGGGAGCTGTTTTTT.

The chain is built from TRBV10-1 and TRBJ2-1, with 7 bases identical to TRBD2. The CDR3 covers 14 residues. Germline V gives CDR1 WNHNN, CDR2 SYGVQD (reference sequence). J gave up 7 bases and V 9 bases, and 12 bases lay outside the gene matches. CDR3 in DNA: TGCGCCAGTACCCGGCCTAGCGGAAGAAATGAGCAGTTCTTC. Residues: CASTRPSGRNEQFF.

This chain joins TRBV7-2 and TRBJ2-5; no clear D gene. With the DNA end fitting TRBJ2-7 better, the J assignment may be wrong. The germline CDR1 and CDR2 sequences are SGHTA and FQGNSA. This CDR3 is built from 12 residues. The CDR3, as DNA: TGTGCCAGCAGCCCGGATCGTTCCGAGCAGTACTTC. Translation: CASSPDRSEQYF.

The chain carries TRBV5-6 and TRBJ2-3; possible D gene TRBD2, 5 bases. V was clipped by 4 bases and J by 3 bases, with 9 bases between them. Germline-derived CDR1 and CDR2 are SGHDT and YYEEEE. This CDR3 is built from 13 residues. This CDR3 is CASSPGGTDTQYF. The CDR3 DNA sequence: TGTGCCAGCAGCCCGGGCGGGACAGATACGCAGTATTTT.

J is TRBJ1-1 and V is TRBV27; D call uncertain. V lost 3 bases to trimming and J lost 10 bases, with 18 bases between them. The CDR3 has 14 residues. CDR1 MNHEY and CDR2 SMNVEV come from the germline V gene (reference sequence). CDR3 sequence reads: CASSFKGRIDGAFF. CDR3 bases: TGTGCCAGCAGTTTCAAAGGGCGGATCGACGGAGCTTTCTTT.

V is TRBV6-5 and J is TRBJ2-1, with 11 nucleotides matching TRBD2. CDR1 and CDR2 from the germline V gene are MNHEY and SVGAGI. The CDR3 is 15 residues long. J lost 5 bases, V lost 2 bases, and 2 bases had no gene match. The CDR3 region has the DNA TGTGCCAGCAGTTACCCGGGACTAGCGGACAATGAGCAGTTCTTC. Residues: CASSYPGLADNEQFF.

CDR3 in amino acids: CASSWYVAGEQYF. CDR3 nucleotides: TGTGCCAGCAGTTGGTACGTCGCGGGCGAGCAGTACTTC. The chain combines TRBV27 with TRBJ2-7; D is perhaps TRBD2 (5 bases). Trimming took off 4 bases at V and 6 bases at J, with 13 bases between the two ends. The CDR3 is made up of 13 amino acids. Germline V gives CDR1 MNHEY, CDR2 SMNVEV (reference sequence).

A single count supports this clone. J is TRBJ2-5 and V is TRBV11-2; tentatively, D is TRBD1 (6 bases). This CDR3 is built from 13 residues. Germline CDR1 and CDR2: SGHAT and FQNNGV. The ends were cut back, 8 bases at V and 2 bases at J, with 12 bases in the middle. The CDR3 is CASGGQKQETQYF. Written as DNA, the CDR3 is TGTGCCAGCGGAGGACAGAAACAAGAGACCCAGTACTTC.

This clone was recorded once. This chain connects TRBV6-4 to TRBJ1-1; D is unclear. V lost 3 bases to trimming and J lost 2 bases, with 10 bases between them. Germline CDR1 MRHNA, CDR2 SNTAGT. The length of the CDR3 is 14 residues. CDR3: CASSETALNTEAFF. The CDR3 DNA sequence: TGTGCCAGCAGTGAAACAGCTTTAAACACTGAAGCTTTCTTT.

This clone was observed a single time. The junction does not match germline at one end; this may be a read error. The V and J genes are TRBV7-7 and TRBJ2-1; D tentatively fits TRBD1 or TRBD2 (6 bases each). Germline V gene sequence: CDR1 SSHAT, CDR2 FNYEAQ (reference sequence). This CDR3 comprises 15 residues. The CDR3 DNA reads TGTGCTAGCAGCTCAGGGGACTTTTCCTACAATGAGCAGTTCTTC. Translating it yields CASSSGDFSYNEQFF.

Here the CDR3 DNA reads TGCAGCGTTGGAGAATTGACAGGGGCCACAGATACGCAGTATTTT. Protein product: CSVGELTGATDTQYF. The chain links TRBV29-1 to TRBJ2-3, with 8 bases aligning to TRBD1. The CDR3 covers 15 residues. Germline trimming cut 4 bases from V and 2 bases from J; bases unmatched to any gene: 8. Germline loops: CDR1 SQVTM, CDR2 ANQGSEA.

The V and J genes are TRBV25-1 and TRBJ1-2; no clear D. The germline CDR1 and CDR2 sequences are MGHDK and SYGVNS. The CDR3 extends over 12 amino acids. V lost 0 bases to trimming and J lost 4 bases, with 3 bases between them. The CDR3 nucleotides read TGTGCCAGCAGTGAATATCCCTATGGCTACACCTTC. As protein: CASSEYPYGYTF.

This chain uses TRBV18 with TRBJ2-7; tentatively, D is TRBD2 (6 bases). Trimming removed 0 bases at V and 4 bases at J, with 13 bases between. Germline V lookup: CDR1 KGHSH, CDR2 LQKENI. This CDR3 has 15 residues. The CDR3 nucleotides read TGTGCCAGCTCACCACCTGCGGGGACCCGATACGAGCAGTACTTC. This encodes CASSPPAGTRYEQYF.

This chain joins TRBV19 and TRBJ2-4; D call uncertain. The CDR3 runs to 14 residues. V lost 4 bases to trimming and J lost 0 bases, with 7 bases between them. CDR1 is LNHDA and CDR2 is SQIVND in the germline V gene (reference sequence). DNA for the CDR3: TGTGCCAGTAGTAGTCTACTAGCCAAAAACATTCAGTACTTC. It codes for CASSSLLAKNIQYF.